The 14 T cell receptor beta chains below come from one sample, sequenced in a study of blood T cell repertoires in COVID-19. Profiling relied on immunoSEQ multiplex PCR, and the TCRdb table lists in-frame clones only, not all of them. There are 200,000 to 300,000 clones in the sample; 88% occur only once, and roughly 3.9% lies in the top ten. The source material was peripheral blood. These receptors were taken from a man aged 60 to 69 who had recovered from COVID-19.

The chain couples TRBV6-5 to TRBJ1-1, with 7 bases aligning to TRBD1. The ends lost 2 bases at V and 3 bases at J; junction bases unmatched: 3. CDR1 is MNHEY, CDR2 SVGAGI, per germline. This CDR3 contains 14 residues. The CDR3 here is CASSYKTGYTEAFF. The DNA for the CDR3 is TGTGCCAGCAGTTACAAGACAGGGTACACTGAAGCTTTCTTT.

The rearrangement uses TRBV10-3 and TRBJ2-1, with 8 bases identical to TRBD1. The trim removed 9 bases at V and 2 bases at J, leaving 3 bases unmatched. The CDR3 sequence is 13 residues long. The germline V gene encodes CDR1 ENHRY and CDR2 SYGVKD. The CDR3 DNA follows: TGTGCCATGACGGGACAGGCCTACAATGAGCAGTTCTTC. Its translation is CAMTGQAYNEQFF.

The chain carries TRBV5-1 and TRBJ1-5, with 7 nucleotides matching TRBD1. This CDR3 region has 16 residues. Unmatched junction bases numbered 6, after V lost 1 base and J lost 2 bases. Per the germline V gene, CDR1 is SGHRS and CDR2 is YFSETQ. This CDR3 is CASSLSPTGGNQPQHF. CDR3 bases: TGCGCCAGCAGCTTGTCACCAACAGGGGGCAATCAGCCCCAGCATTTT.

This clone was counted once. This rearrangement joins TRBV24-1 to TRBJ1-4; no clear D gene. The CDR3 sequence is 15 residues long. Germline V gives CDR1 KGHDR, CDR2 SFDVKD. V lost 11 bases, J lost 3 bases, and 18 bases lay in between. In DNA, the CDR3 is TGTGCCATCCCCGAGCGGGGTAGTGCTAATGAAAAACTGTTTTTT. Protein sequence: CAIPERGSANEKLFF.

The rearrangement links TRBV5-1 to TRBJ2-3; 10 bases fit TRBD1. The V and J ends lost 4 bases and 9 bases, in that order; junction bases with no gene match: 5. CDR1 and CDR2 from the germline V gene are SGHRS and YFSETQ. The CDR3 spans 13 residues. CDR3 sequence: CASSTGQGVTQYF. The CDR3 bases are TGCGCCAGCAGCACCGGACAGGGGGTGACGCAGTATTTT.

The rearrangement joins TRBV30 to TRBJ1-6; 9 nucleotides align to TRBD1. The ends lost 2 bases at V and 12 bases at J; junction bases unmatched: 8. The CDR3 spans 14 residues. The V gene's germline CDR1 is GTSNPN and CDR2 SVGIG (reference sequence). The CDR3 sequence is CAWSTTGGGGPLHF. The DNA of the CDR3 is TGTGCCTGGAGTACTACAGGGGGCGGCGGACCCCTCCACTTT. The variable domain in full, completed from reference TRBV30 and TRBJ1-6, reads SQTIHQWPATLVQPVGSPLSLECTVEGTSNPNLYWYRQAAGRGLQLLFYSVGIGQISSEVPQNLSASRPQDRQFILSSKKLLLSDSGFYLCAWSTTGGGGPLHFGNGTRLTVT.

The gene calls are TRBV12-3 or TRBV12-4 and TRBJ2-3, with 7 bases lining up with TRBD2. Trimming took 5 bases from V and 5 from J; bases not matched to a gene: 4. The CDR3 extends over 13 amino acids. The CDR3 region is CASSGLVIDTQYF. CDR3 in DNA: TGTGCCAGCAGTGGACTAGTGATAGATACGCAGTATTTT.

V is TRBV6-6 and J is TRBJ1-1, with D maybe TRBD1 (6 bases). Germline lookup yields CDR1 MNHNY and CDR2 SVGAGI (reference sequence). V was cut by 2 bases and J by 1 base, with 14 bases left in between. CDR3 length equals 16 residues. CDR3 nucleotides: TGTGCCAGCAGTTACCCCTCCGACAGGAGGAACACTGAAGCTTTCTTT. Its protein is CASSYPSDRRNTEAFF.

The chain joins TRBV7-8 to TRBJ1-2, with 7 bases that match TRBD1. The V segment lost 5 bases and the J segment 3 bases; nucleotides outside the gene matches: 3. The germline V gene has CDR1 SGHVS and CDR2 FQNEAQ. CDR3 length equals 13 residues. CDR3: CASSHDRDYGYTF. The CDR3 DNA reads as TGTGCCAGCAGCCACGACAGGGACTATGGCTACACCTTC. The whole variable domain, filled in from reference TRBV7-8 and TRBJ1-2, reads GAGVSQSPRYKVAKRGQDVALRCDPISGHVSLFWYQQALGQGPEFLTYFQNEAQLDKSGLPSDRFFAERPEGSVSTLKIQRTQQEDSAVYLCASSHDRDYGYTFGSGTRLTVV.

The gene calls are TRBV5-8 and TRBJ1-6; D gene uncertain. The V gene's germline CDR1 is SGHTS and CDR2 YDEGEE. Trimming took off 0 bases at V and 9 bases at J, with 4 bases between the two ends. The CDR3 runs to 12 residues. The CDR3 DNA sequence: TGTGCCAGCAGCTTGGGCGGTTCACCCCTCCACTTT. Protein sequence: CASSLGGSPLHF. The variable domain in full, with the rest retrieved from reference TRBV5-8 and TRBJ1-6, is EAGVTQSPTHLIKTRGQQATLRCSPISGHTSVYWYQQALGLGLQFLLWYDEGEERNRGNFPPRFSGRQFPNYSSELNVNALELEDSALYLCASSLGGSPLHFGNGTRLTVT.

This chain links TRBV6-5 with TRBJ2-7; no clear D. Germline lookup yields CDR1 MNHEY and CDR2 SVGAGI. Trimming shortened V by 6 bases and J by 3 bases, and 9 bases separated the two germline ends. This CDR3 has 12 amino acids. This CDR3 reads CASRRTSYEQYF. Here the CDR3 DNA reads TGTGCCAGCAGACGCACGAGCTACGAGCAGTACTTC.

Here the CDR3 reads CASSVGVQVEETQYF. CDR3 coding DNA: TGTGCCAGCAGCGTAGGTGTCCAGGTAGAAGAGACCCAGTACTTC. The chain recombines TRBV9 with TRBJ2-5; D is unresolved. Trimming cost V 0 bases and J 3 bases, with 12 bases left between them. This CDR3 contains 15 residues. The germline CDR1 and CDR2 sequences are SGDLS and YYNGEE.

The chain joins TRBV14 to TRBJ1-3, with D perhaps matching TRBD1 (6 bases). V lost 6 bases and J lost 3, with 15 bases in between. CDR1 and CDR2 (germline): SGHDN, FVKESK. The CDR3 loop spans 15 amino acids. Written as DNA, the CDR3 is TGTGCCAGCAGTCCACAGGGAGTCCATGGAAACACCATATATTTT. It is translated as CASSPQGVHGNTIYF. Combining the CDR3 with reference TRBV14 and TRBJ1-3 gives the whole variable domain EAGVTQFPSHSVIEKGQTVTLRCDPISGHDNLYWYRRVMGKEIKFLLHFVKESKQDESGMPNNRFLAERTGGTYSTLKVQPAELEDSGVYFCASSPQGVHGNTIYFGEGSWLTVV.

The rearrangement links TRBV18 to TRBJ2-5; D uncertain. The CDR3 spans 14 residues. Per germline, CDR1 KGHSH and CDR2 LQKENI. Trimming stripped 2 bases from V and 1 base from J, with 8 bases between. CDR3 coding DNA: TGTGCCAGCTCACCATACCTGCGCCAAGAGACCCAGTACTTC. Protein product: CASSPYLRQETQYF.